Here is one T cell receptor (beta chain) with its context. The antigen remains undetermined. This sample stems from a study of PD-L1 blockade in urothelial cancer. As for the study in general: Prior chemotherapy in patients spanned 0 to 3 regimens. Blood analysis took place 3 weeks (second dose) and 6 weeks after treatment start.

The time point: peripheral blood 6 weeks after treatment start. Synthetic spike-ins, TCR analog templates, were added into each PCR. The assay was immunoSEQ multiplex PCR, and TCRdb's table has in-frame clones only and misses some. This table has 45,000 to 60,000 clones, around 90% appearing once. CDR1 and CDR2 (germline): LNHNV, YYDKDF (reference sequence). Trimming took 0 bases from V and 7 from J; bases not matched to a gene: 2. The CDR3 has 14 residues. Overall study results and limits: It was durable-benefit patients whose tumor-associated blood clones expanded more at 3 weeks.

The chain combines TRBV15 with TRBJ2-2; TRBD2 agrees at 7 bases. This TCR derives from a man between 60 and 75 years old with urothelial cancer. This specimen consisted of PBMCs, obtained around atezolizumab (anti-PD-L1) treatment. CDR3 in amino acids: CATSREPGGGELFF. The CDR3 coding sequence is TGTGCCACCAGCAGAGAACCGGGGGGCGGGGAGCTGTTTTTT.